The source of this T cell receptor beta chain is a study of cytomegalovirus exposure and HLA in healthy donors. Study as a whole: HLA-typed donors contributed 65 million to 85 million unique TCRs, which were held in an early data release.

Comment on this clone: Its antigen is as yet unknown.

Whole-study results and caveats: Analyses of presence and absence presupposed an approximately uniform sequencing depth across donors.

In the PCR, 60 Vbeta and 13 Jbeta primers were used. Produced via immunoSEQ multiplex PCR; TCRdb's table is partial and in-frame only. The data show some 100,000 clones, 60% to 80% seen once. The V segment lost 6 bases and the J segment 3 bases; nucleotides outside the gene matches: 9. This CDR3 comprises 15 residues. Germline V gene sequence: CDR1 MNHEY, CDR2 SVGAGI. This receptor was identified in a man aged 50 or older in good health and CMV-seropositive. Material: PBMCs. This chain uses TRBV6-5 with TRBJ2-7; 9 bases line up with TRBD1. The chain's CDR3 is CASRPTDRGGYEQYF. CDR3 bases: TGTGCCAGCAGACCCACGGACAGGGGAGGCTACGAGCAGTACTTC.